This TCR beta chain is from a study of blood T cell repertoires in COVID-19. Study at large: T cells, B-cell-depleted T cells, or PBMCs supplied cDNA or gDNA.

Per the original data handling: How many nucleated cells were present was estimated from reference gene primer amplification. Profiling relied on immunoSEQ multiplex PCR, and the TCRdb table lists in-frame clones only, not all of them. V and J calls and clone size come straight from that table; D and trimming were deduced from the DNA. In the table there are under 150,000 clones, around 89% of which are singletons. Trimming stripped 5 bases from V and 3 bases from J, with 5 bases between. Germline V gene sequence: CDR1 SNHLY, CDR2 FYNNEI. The CDR3 runs to 11 residues. Participants had their cohort set by participant-reported clinical history.

Sequencing was carried out using PBMCs or T cells enriched from blood (not recorded which). This clonotype was sampled from a woman under 40 with acute COVID-19. V gene TRBV2 combines with J gene TRBJ2-7, with D unclear. The CDR3 loop reads CASSLVYEQYF. DNA for the CDR3: TGTGCCAGCAGTCTAGTCTACGAGCAGTACTTC.